The 2 T cell receptor beta chains in this list originate from one sample, sequenced in a study of T cells in Graves' hyperthyroidism and ophthalmopathy. RNA transcripts provided the source from which TCR beta CDR3 regions were amplified. HTBI primers drove first-round RT-PCR of the TCR CDR3. TCRdb itself ran the multiplex PCR reads through MiXCR, one entry per CDR3 protein. The profile shows 600,000 to 850,000 distinct CDR3 sequences, around a sixth of them singletons. The sequencing sample was made of blood. The receptors originated from a woman aged 45-59 years with Graves' hyperthyroidism that later progressed to Graves' ophthalmopathy.

The chain recombines TRBV20-1 with TRBJ1-5, with D perhaps matching TRBD1 (6 bases). The CDR3 consists of 16 residues. The V end lost 6 bases, the J end lost 2 bases, and 20 bases lay between the germline ends. Germline assignment: CDR1 DFQATT and CDR2 SNEGSKA (reference sequence). The CDR3 DNA is TGCAGTGCCCGAACCTCCGGGGCAGGGGGCAATCAGCCCCAGCATTTT. Its protein product is CSARTSGAGGNQPQHF.

Only a few counts were recorded for this clonotype. The V call is TRBV12-3 or TRBV12-4, the J call TRBJ2-5; weak D call: TRBD1 (5 bases). The ends were cut back, 3 bases at V and 7 bases at J, with 12 bases in the middle. This CDR3 spans 13 amino acids. The CDR3 nucleotides read TGTGCCAGCAGTTTTCAAGAAGGGGTGACCCAGTACTTC. It translates to CASSFQEGVTQYF.